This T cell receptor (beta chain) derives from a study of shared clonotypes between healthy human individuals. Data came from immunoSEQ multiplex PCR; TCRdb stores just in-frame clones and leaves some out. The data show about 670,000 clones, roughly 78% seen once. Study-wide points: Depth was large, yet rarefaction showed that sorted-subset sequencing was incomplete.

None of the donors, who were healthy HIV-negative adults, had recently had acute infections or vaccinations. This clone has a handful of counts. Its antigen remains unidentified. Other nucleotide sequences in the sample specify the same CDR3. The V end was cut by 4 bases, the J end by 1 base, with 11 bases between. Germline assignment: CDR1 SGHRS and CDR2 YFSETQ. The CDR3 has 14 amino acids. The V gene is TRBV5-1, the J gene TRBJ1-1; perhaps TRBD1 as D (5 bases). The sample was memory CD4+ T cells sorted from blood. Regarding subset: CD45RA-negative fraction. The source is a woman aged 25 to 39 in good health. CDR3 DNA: TGCGCCAGCAGCCCCGGGACGGAGAACACTGAAGCTTTCTTT. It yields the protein CASSPGTENTEAFF.